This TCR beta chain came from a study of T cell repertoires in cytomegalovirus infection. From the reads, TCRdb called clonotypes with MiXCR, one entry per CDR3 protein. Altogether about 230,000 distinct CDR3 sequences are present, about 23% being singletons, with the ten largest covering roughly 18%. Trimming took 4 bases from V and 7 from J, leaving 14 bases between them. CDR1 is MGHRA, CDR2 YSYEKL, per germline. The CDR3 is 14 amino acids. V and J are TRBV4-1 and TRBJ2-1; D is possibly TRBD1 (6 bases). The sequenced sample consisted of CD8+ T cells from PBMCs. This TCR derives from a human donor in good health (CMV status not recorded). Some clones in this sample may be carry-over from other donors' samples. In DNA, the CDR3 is TGCGCCAGCAGCCCAGACCCAGGGGATAATGAGCAGTTCTTC. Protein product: CASSPDPGDNEQFF.